The 24 T cell receptor beta chains listed next were all sequenced from one sample in a study of blood T cell repertoires in COVID-19. Profiling relied on immunoSEQ multiplex PCR, and the TCRdb table lists in-frame clones only, not all of them. This table holds about 140,000 clones, 80% to 90% found once. The specimen sequenced was peripheral blood. These receptors came from a woman over 75 with acute or convalescent COVID-19.

This CDR3 reads CASSSNGGEQYF. The CDR3 coding sequence is TGCGCCAGCAGCTCCAACGGGGGCGAGCAGTACTTC. V is TRBV5-1 and J is TRBJ2-7; maybe TRBD2 (6 bases). This CDR3 is built from 12 residues. Germline CDR1 is SGHRS and CDR2 is YFSETQ. V was trimmed by 3 bases and J by 6 bases, leaving 10 bases between them.

This chain connects TRBV9 to TRBJ1-4, with 7 bases lining up with TRBD1. CDR3 length equals 15 residues. J was trimmed by 7 bases and V by 4 bases; bases with no gene match: 10. Germline CDR1 reads SGDLS; CDR2 reads YYNGEE. The CDR3 reads CASSMSTGLAEKLFF. CDR3 bases: TGTGCCAGCAGCATGTCGACAGGGTTGGCTGAAAAACTGTTTTTT.

V usage is TRBV19 and J usage is TRBJ2-7; 7 nucleotides match TRBD1. Germline lookup yields CDR1 LNHDA and CDR2 SQIVND (reference sequence). Trimming removed 5 bases from V and 0 bases from J; junction bases left unmatched: 13. This CDR3 contains 17 residues. CDR3 nucleotides: TGTGCCAGTAGTCCCCGACAGGGACCGTGGGTCTCCTACGAGCAGTACTTC. Protein: CASSPRQGPWVSYEQYF.

V and J are TRBV6-5 and TRBJ1-6; weak D call: TRBD1 (6 bases). CDR1 MNHEY and CDR2 SVGAGI come from the germline V gene. The CDR3 is 13 amino acids. V shed 6 bases and J shed 8 bases, with 11 bases lying between them. The CDR3 here is CASSLGAYSPLHF. DNA of the CDR3: TGTGCCAGCAGCCTGGGGGCCTATTCACCCCTCCACTTT.

The rearrangement joins TRBV5-1 to TRBJ2-3; 9 bases align to TRBD2. The CDR3 runs 16 residues. Trimming removed 0 bases from V and 2 bases from J; junction bases left unmatched: 4. Germline CDR1 reads SGHRS; CDR2 reads YFSETQ. CDR3 residues: CASSLAERGDTDTQYF. CDR3 in DNA: TGCGCCAGCAGCTTGGCGGAGCGGGGGGACACAGATACGCAGTATTTT.

This chain joins TRBV27 and TRBJ1-1; TRBD1 might be the D (5 bases). V was cut by 6 bases and J by 0 bases, with 20 bases left in between. The CDR3 length is 17 residues. Looked up from germline, CDR1 is MNHEY and CDR2 is SMNVEV (reference sequence). The CDR3 DNA follows: TGTGCCAGCAGCCGTCCGGTGGAGGGACGGGTGAACACTGAAGCTTTCTTT. It encodes CASSRPVEGRVNTEAFF.

V usage is TRBV4-1 and J usage is TRBJ1-4, with D possibly being TRBD1 (5 bases). Germline CDR1 is MGHRA and CDR2 is YSYEKL. Trimming cost V 1 base and J 5 bases, with 11 bases left between them. The CDR3 totals 15 residues. The CDR3 spells CASSQGRQLNEKLFF. As DNA, the CDR3 is TGCGCCAGCAGCCAAGGTCGACAGCTGAATGAAAAACTGTTTTTT.

The chain uses TRBV2 and TRBJ2-3; weak D call: TRBD1 (6 bases). Germline values: CDR1 SNHLY, CDR2 FYNNEI. Trimming cost V 3 bases and J 4 bases, with 8 bases left between them. The CDR3 covers 13 residues. CDR3 DNA sequence: TGTGCCAGCAGTGACAGGGGCGCAGATACGCAGTATTTT. Its protein product is CASSDRGADTQYF.

This chain links TRBV30 with TRBJ1-2; D is perhaps TRBD1 (6 bases). CDR1 and CDR2 from the germline V gene are GTSNPN and SVGIG (reference sequence). V was pared by 5 bases and J by 1 base, with 8 bases between. The CDR3 runs to 12 residues. CDR3 residues: CAWDRSNYGYTF. CDR3 bases: TGTGCCTGGGACAGGAGTAACTATGGCTACACCTTC.

In DNA form, the CDR3 reads TGTGCCAGCAGTTCTTCTTGGGGGCCTGGAAACACCATATATTTT. Translated: CASSSSWGPGNTIYF. The chain carries TRBV6-5 and TRBJ1-3, with D tentatively TRBD1 (6 bases). V lost 4 bases, J lost 2 bases, and 12 bases lay in between. This CDR3 has 15 amino acids. Germline values: CDR1 MNHEY, CDR2 SVGAGI.

The gene calls are TRBV5-4 and TRBJ1-2; D unclear. The CDR3 loop spans 13 amino acids. In germline, CDR1 is SGHNT, CDR2 YYREEE (reference sequence). V dropped 8 bases and J dropped 4 bases, with 15 bases sitting between them. The CDR3 DNA follows: TGTGCCAGGTCATCAGGTCCCCCCTATGGCTACACCTTC. It yields the protein CARSSGPPYGYTF.

This chain connects TRBV27 to TRBJ1-1, with D possibly being TRBD1 (5 bases). Trimming removed 2 bases from V and 6 bases from J, with 7 bases in between. CDR1 is MNHEY and CDR2 is SMNVEV in the germline V gene (reference sequence). The CDR3 consists of 12 residues. The CDR3 loop is CASSLRGAEAFF. For the CDR3, the DNA is TGTGCCAGCAGTTTACGGGGGGCTGAAGCTTTCTTT.

The V and J genes are TRBV27 and TRBJ2-1, with TRBD2 matching 9 bases. J was trimmed by 1 base and V by 5 bases; bases with no gene match: 6. Germline V gives CDR1 MNHEY, CDR2 SMNVEV (reference sequence). This CDR3 is 16 amino acids long. This chain's CDR3 is CASSTRLAVSYNEQFF. The CDR3 DNA reads TGTGCCAGCAGTACCAGACTAGCGGTATCCTACAATGAGCAGTTCTTC.

The chain recombines TRBV7-2 with TRBJ2-2, with 9 bases lining up with TRBD2. The CDR3 totals 15 residues. V trimming: 1 base; J trimming: 6 bases; junction bases outside the gene matches: 3. Looked up from germline, CDR1 is SGHTA and CDR2 is FQGNSA. CDR3 nucleotides: TGTGCCAGCAGCTTAGAAATAGCGGGGGCCGGGGAGCTGTTTTTT. Translated, it gives CASSLEIAGAGELFF.

This chain links TRBV7-2 with TRBJ2-5; tentatively, D is TRBD2 (5 bases). This CDR3 is built from 14 residues. CDR1 SGHTA and CDR2 FQGNSA come from the germline V gene. Trimming shortened V by 5 bases and J by 6 bases, and 16 bases separated the two germline ends. The CDR3, as DNA: TGTGCCAGCAGCCCTATGGGAGAGTTACAGACCCAGTACTTC. This sequence encodes CASSPMGELQTQYF.

This clone was detected once. The rearrangement joins TRBV6-5 to TRBJ1-2; TRBD1 aligns across 7 bases. The V gene end was trimmed by 6 bases and the J gene end by 5 bases; junction bases not matched to a gene: 3. Germline V gene sequence: CDR1 MNHEY, CDR2 SVGAGI. There are 12 residues in the CDR3. CDR3 bases: TGTGCCAGCAGGACCAGGGGGTATGGCTACACCTTC. Its translation: CASRTRGYGYTF.

The V call is TRBV10-1, the J call TRBJ1-1, with 10 bases that match TRBD1. The CDR3 is made up of 13 amino acids. V shed 8 bases and J 5 bases; nucleotides not matched to a gene: 5. Germline values: CDR1 WNHNN, CDR2 SYGVQD (reference sequence). Here the CDR3 DNA reads TGCGCCAGCTTGGGACAGGGGATGACTGAAGCTTTCTTT. It codes for CASLGQGMTEAFF.

The chain is built from TRBV29-1 and TRBJ2-7; 9 positions match TRBD1. In germline, CDR1 is SQVTM, CDR2 ANQGSEA. The CDR3 length is 18 residues. Trimming cost V 1 base and J 3 bases; bases outside gene matches: 16. CDR3 in DNA: TGCAGCGTTGAAGGTAGGCCGGGACAGGGCAGTCGGGGCTACGAGCAGTACTTC. Translated: CSVEGRPGQGSRGYEQYF.

The V and J genes are TRBV14 and TRBJ1-2; 7 nucleotides agree with TRBD1. Germline lookup yields CDR1 SGHDN and CDR2 FVKESK. This CDR3 spans 16 amino acids. V gave up 2 bases and J gave up 8 bases; unmatched junction bases: 14. CDR3 nucleotide sequence: TGTGCCAGCAGCCAAATTGAGGGGGCCGAGGAGGGAGGCTACACCTTC. This sequence encodes CASSQIEGAEEGGYTF.

This clone was seen just once. This chain links TRBV6-2 or TRBV6-3 with TRBJ2-1; 7 bases are a match to TRBD2. The CDR3 consists of 15 residues. The junction had 11 bases not matched to a gene; V was cut back by 6 bases and J by 6 bases. Germline V gene data show CDR1 as MNHEY and CDR2 as SVGEGT. The CDR3 here is CASSPGEGGFNEQFF. DNA of the CDR3: TGTGCCAGCAGCCCCGGGGAGGGCGGGTTCAATGAGCAGTTCTTC.

The J gene is TRBJ2-1, the V gene TRBV7-2, with 7 nucleotides matching TRBD1. The germline V gene has CDR1 SGHTA and CDR2 FQGNSA. The CDR3 sequence is 16 residues long. V trimming: 4 bases; J trimming: 7 bases; junction bases outside the gene matches: 13. The CDR3 DNA sequence: TGTGCCAGCAGCTCGCCCCCGGGGACAGTAGGTAATGAGCAGTTCTTC. This codes for CASSSPPGTVGNEQFF.

The V call is TRBV5-1, the J call TRBJ2-1; tentatively, D is TRBD2 (6 bases). The V and J ends lost 1 base and 10 bases respectively, with 15 bases between them. The CDR3 is made up of 14 amino acids. Germline assignment: CDR1 SGHRS and CDR2 YFSETQ. The CDR3 sequence is CASSLIRGFREQFF. CDR3 bases: TGCGCCAGCAGCTTGATCCGGGGGTTCCGGGAGCAGTTCTTC.

The chain combines TRBV4-1 with TRBJ1-2, with D tentatively TRBD1 (6 bases). The V end was cut by 3 bases, the J end by 4 bases, with 18 bases between. The CDR3 contains 16 residues. CDR1 is MGHRA, CDR2 YSYEKL, per germline. CDR3 amino acids: CASSQPGTQGRYGYTF. CDR3 DNA sequence: TGCGCCAGCAGCCAGCCCGGGACACAGGGACGCTATGGCTACACCTTC.

The CDR3 sequence: CASSEAPRGAEAFF. CDR3 sequence (DNA): TGTGCCAGCAGTGAAGCGCCCAGGGGGGCTGAAGCTTTCTTT. The gene calls are TRBV6-1 and TRBJ1-1, with 7 bases matching TRBD1. The CDR3 totals 14 residues. With 0 bases clipped from V and 6 bases from J, the junction kept 4 bases outside the gene matches. CDR1 is MNHNS, CDR2 SASEGT, per germline.